This section outlines one T cell receptor beta chain sequence together with its context. The antigen it recognizes is unknown. No base quality values were provided; no much bigger clone lies one nucleotide off. CD8 naive samples were obtained by positive selection for CCR7 among CD45RO-negative cells, yielding a CD45RA+CCR7+ population from which TemRA cells were excluded. The donors were healthy, HIV-negative adults who had no recently reported acute infections or vaccinations. Only Caucasian adults living in Nashville, Tennessee, USA were represented among the donors. After blood collection by leukapheresis, PBMCs were isolated using Ficoll-Histopaque density gradient centrifugation and then cryopreserved in the vapor phase of liquid nitrogen. Purity and quantity of every magnetically sorted T cell population were checked by analytical flow cytometry. From each sorted fraction, genomic DNA was isolated and quantified by UV absorbance on a Nanodrop 2000c.

Taken from the germline V gene (reference sequence), the CDR1 and CDR2 loops are MNHEY and SMNVEV. V is cut by 5 bases and J by 5 bases, and the space between the germline ends is 16 bases. The CDR3 sequence holds 15 residues, the cysteine and phenylalanine included. Only the CDR3 part of the read is kept: 45 bases, read in frame from the first base. The data are from a study of shared clonotypes between healthy human individuals (dated by TCRdb to the early 2020s). A note on the overall study: The cohort included a few men and a couple of women between 18 and 49 years of age. Per donor, three plates each were used for CD4 naive and CD4 memory, two for CD8 naive, and one for CD8 memory. Each donor's leukapheresis produced roughly between roughly 0.85 and 9.5 billion PBMCs. To increase sequencing depth and limit assay-specific biases, different laboratories used diverse techniques to prepare libraries and sequence TCR repertoires. Blood TCR repertoires of a handful of healthy adults were deeply sequenced to estimate repertoire size and the extent of clonotype sharing between individuals.

Summary of the overall study and its limitations: Sharing across several donors was observed for approximately 5% of naive CD4, less than 4% of naive CD8, around 2.5% of memory CD4, and roughly 0.43% of memory CD8 clonotypes. Sampling was limited to blood, and TCR repertoires in tissue likely differ from TCR repertoires in blood. The genetic and exposure-history diversity represented was limited by the small number of donors. Naive subsets generally had larger estimated clonotype richness than memory subsets. Clonotypes shared by all four sorted-subset donors showed higher generation probabilities than non-shared clonotypes. Pairwise subsampling led to the expectation that sequencing depth would affect the degree of clonotype sharing among donors. Rarefaction of sorted-subset datasets indicated incomplete sequencing despite the large sequencing depth.

Using the deep immunoSEQ assay, TCR CDR3 regions were amplified from genomic DNA by multiplex PCR. For each cell subset, the extracted genomic DNA was distributed evenly across all wells of several immunoSEQ 96-well plates, and each plate served as one replicate. For sorted subsets, 150 to 250 ng of genomic DNA, equivalent to 25,000 to 30,000 T cell genomes, went into each replicate PCR. Purified libraries were quantified with a Qubit 3.0 fluorometer, sized on a Bioanalyzer 2100, and re-quantified with the KAPA Library Quantification kit. Each immunoSEQ 96-well plate was sequenced on its own single-read 150-cycle Illumina NextSeq 550 flow cell. For the original study's pipeline: Because the immunoSEQ output included only junctional sequences and no quality scores, the filtering could not be the same as the filtering used for full-length reads. Sequences were annotated with PyIR, a Python wrapper for IgBLAST v1.9, using IMGT germline references to assign V/J genes and CDR3. Any read was removed if the V/J assignment was weak (E-value above 1e-6), the CDR3 was missing, or the read contained stop codons, out-of-frame junctions, or ambiguous translated residues. V3J clonotypes were defined as sequences sharing the same inferred V gene, J gene, and CDR3 amino acid sequence. Percentage overlap between repertoires was computed as shared unique clonotypes divided by the size of the smaller repertoire. Three approaches were used to assess repertoire richness: RTK rarefaction, the Chao1 estimator, and Recon v2.1 estimates of unobserved clonotypes. OLGA was used to compute generation probabilities for all TCRbeta clonotypes that the gDNA method yielded from four donors. Drawn from immuneACCESS, this table holds only the in-frame rearrangements with V and J called that TCRdb kept. Clones are partly lost; checked studies trace under half to an unresolved V gene and leave the rest unexplained. For V, J and clone size, that table is used; D and trimming come from the DNA. The sample table records roughly 2.1 million clones; about 93% of these occur just once. 1.5% to 2% of the sample rests with the top ten.

The chain links TRBV27 with TRBJ1-5; possibly the D gene is TRBD1, per 5 matching bases. Sequenced: naive CD8+ T cells from PBMCs. Taken with the paper, the label for cell subset or site translates to: CD45RA+CCR7+. The sequence was collected from a young man in good health. Some clones in this sample may be carry-over from other donors' samples. The CDR3 has the sequence CASSVRGPGDQPQHF. The DNA sequence is as follows: TGTGCCAGCAGTGTGAGGGGCCCAGGAGATCAGCCCCAGCATTTT.